The rows below give T cell receptor beta chains drawn from one sample of a study of cytotoxic CD8 clonotypes in ibrutinib-treated CLL. Here immunoSEQ multiplex PCR was the method, and the copy in TCRdb shows in-frame clones only, minus some. This repertoire shows 12,000 or so clones, roughly four fifths found once; its top ten account for approximately 24%. The source material was PBMCs, sampled at disease progression, from a patient treated with ibrutinib. These receptors originate from a human donor with chronic lymphocytic leukemia. The CDR3 runs from the conserved cysteine through the conserved F or W. The order of the fields is CDR3 length, D gene, V gene, J gene, CDR3 DNA, CDR3 protein. The D gene is left open where the match is weak.

15	TRBD2	TRBV7-2	TRBJ2-7	TGTGCCAGCAGCCTCTCTAGCGGGAGGCAGTACGAGCAGTACTTC	CASSLSSGRQYEQYF
14	TRBD1	TRBV19	TRBJ2-1	TGTGCCAGTAATCAGGGGGAAACCTACAATGAGCAGTTCTTC	CASNQGETYNEQFF
15	-	TRBV7-2	TRBJ2-7	TGTGCCAGCAGCTTAGCAGGGGGGGACTCCTACGAGCAGTACTTC	CASSLAGGDSYEQYF
20	TRBD2	TRBV4-2	TRBJ2-1	TGTGCCAGCAGTCTCGCGACGGGAGGCCCAGAATTCTACTCCTACAATGAGCAGTTCTTC	CASSLATGGPEFYSYNEQFF
15	-	TRBV6-5	TRBJ1-3	TGTGCCAGCAGTTACATTCAGGGGCCGAGAAACACCATATATTTT	CASSYIQGPRNTIYF
21	-	TRBV5-3	TRBJ1-4	TGTGCCAGAAGCTTGGCCTGTTATGACAGTTCAGGGGCGTTAACTAATGAAAAACTGTTTTTT	CARSLACYDSSGALTNEKLFF
13	TRBD1	TRBV10-3	TRBJ1-4	TGTGCCATCAAGGGACAGACTAATGAAAAACTGTTTTTT	CAIKGQTNEKLFF
15	-	TRBV28	TRBJ2-4	TGTGCCAGCAGCCACCGGACCTTAGAGAAAAACATTCAGTACTTC	CASSHRTLEKNIQYF
14	TRBD1	TRBV18	TRBJ1-1	TGTGCCAGCTCACCTAGCACAGGGGGGACTGAAGCTTTCTTT	CASSPSTGGTEAFF
16	TRBD1	TRBV28	TRBJ2-2	TGTGCCAGCAGTTTTCGGGACAGGGGTATCGTCGGGGAGCTGTTTTTT	CASSFRDRGIVGELFF
15	TRBD1	TRBV10-3	TRBJ2-5	TGTGCCATCAGTGAGCCGACAGGGGGCGGGGAGACCCAGTACTTC	CAISEPTGGGETQYF
15	-	TRBV4-1	TRBJ2-1	TGCGCCAGCAGCCAATCGCCGGGAAGGGGGAATGAGCAGTTCTTC	CASSQSPGRGNEQFF
14	TRBD1	TRBV6-1	TRBJ2-7	TGTGCCAGCAGTGCCGACAGGGGGGATTACGAGCAGTACTTC	CASSADRGDYEQYF